Sequencing of this T cell receptor beta chain was carried out in a study of blood T cell repertoires in COVID-19. Study-wide context: The United States, Italy and Spain provided the acute and convalescent COVID-19 samples. Sample material is recorded as cDNA or gDNA derived from T cells, B-cell-depleted T cells, or PBMCs.

Per germline, CDR1 LGHDT and CDR2 YNNKEL (reference sequence). The CDR3 has 15 residues. Trimming took off 1 base at V and 2 bases at J, with 9 bases between the two ends. In the original workflow: Scientists estimated how many nucleated cells there were by amplifying reference gene primers. Using immunoSEQ multiplex PCR, the repertoire was profiled, and TCRdb retains in-frame clones only, with some absent. The DNA was the basis for D and trimming; V, J and clone size are from that table. Of 390,000 or so clones listed, approximately 90% are singletons. The source material was peripheral blood. The source is a young woman with active or convalescent COVID-19. V is TRBV3-1 (or the pseudogene TRBV3-2) and J is TRBJ1-5, with D hard to call. This CDR3 reads CASSQGSQRNQPQHF. The CDR3 region has the DNA TGTGCCAGCAGCCAAGGTAGCCAGCGCAATCAGCCCCAGCATTTT.